Shown below are 30 T cell receptor beta chains from a single sample sequenced in a study of T cell responses to AZD1222 COVID-19 vaccine. The assay was immunoSEQ multiplex PCR, and TCRdb's table has in-frame clones only and misses some. The top ten clones hold around 2.9% of a sample with around 130,000 clones, roughly nine tenths of them seen once. The specimen comprised peripheral blood, sampled 28 days after the second AZD1222 dose. These receptors were taken from an adult who received the AZD1222 COVID-19 vaccine.

J is TRBJ2-1 and V is TRBV6-4, with unresolved D. This CDR3 has 15 residues. The V gene lost 1 base and the J gene lost 3 bases, with 10 bases spanning the gap. Per germline, CDR1 MRHNA and CDR2 SNTAGT. CDR3: CASSDYLTDYNEQFF. For the CDR3, the DNA is TGTGCCAGCAGTGACTATTTGACGGACTACAATGAGCAGTTCTTC.

This clone was counted between two and nine times. This sample includes further DNA sequences coding for the same CDR3. The rearrangement uses TRBV28 and TRBJ1-5, with D unclear. The V end lost 5 bases, the J end lost 3 bases, and 5 bases lay between the germline ends. The CDR3 sequence is 12 residues long. CDR1 is MDHEN, CDR2 SYDVKM, per germline. In DNA form, the CDR3 reads TGTGCCAGCAGTCCACTCAATCAGCCCCAGCATTTT. Its protein is CASSPLNQPQHF. Filled out from reference TRBV28 and TRBJ1-5, the complete variable domain reads DVKVTQSSRYLVKRTGEKVFLECVQDMDHENMFWYRQDPGLGLRLIYFSYDVKMKEKGDIPEGYSVSREKKERFSLILESASTNQTSMYLCASSPLNQPQHFGDGTRLSIL.

The chain couples TRBV6-2 or TRBV6-3 to TRBJ2-1, with 10 bases fitting TRBD2. Trimming took 0 bases from V and 1 from J; bases not matched to a gene: 3. Germline V gene sequence: CDR1 MNHEY, CDR2 SVGEGT. The length of the CDR3 is 17 residues. This chain's CDR3 is CASSYSGLAVSYNEQFF. The CDR3 DNA sequence: TGTGCCAGCAGTTACTCCGGACTAGCGGTTTCCTACAATGAGCAGTTCTTC.

The V gene is TRBV7-2, the J gene TRBJ2-5; unclear D gene. V was pared by 5 bases and J by 4 bases, with 11 bases between. Germline CDR1 reads SGHTA; CDR2 reads FQGNSA. The CDR3 contains 13 residues. The DNA of the CDR3 is TGTGCCAGCAGCGCTCTAGAGAGAGAGACCCAGTACTTC. Translating it yields CASSALERETQYF.

V and J are TRBV6-2 or TRBV6-3 and TRBJ1-2; 8 bases map to TRBD1. The junction had 3 bases not matched to a gene; V was cut back by 4 bases and J by 2 bases. CDR1 and CDR2 from the germline V gene are MNHEY and SVGEGT. The CDR3 is 14 amino acids. CDR3 loop: CASSSGTGNYGYTF. The CDR3 DNA follows: TGTGCCAGCAGTTCCGGGACAGGCAACTATGGCTACACCTTC.

The chain has TRBV7-9 and TRBJ1-4; D call uncertain. Trimming removed 1 base from V and 7 bases from J, with 7 bases in between. Germline V gene data show CDR1 as SEHNR and CDR2 as FQNEAQ (reference sequence). The CDR3 loop spans 13 amino acids. The CDR3 protein is CASSLEDSEKLFF. CDR3 bases: TGTGCCAGCAGCTTAGAGGATTCTGAAAAACTGTTTTTT.

The V and J genes are TRBV7-9 and TRBJ2-1; tentatively, D is TRBD1 (6 bases). V lost 5 bases and J lost 8, with 10 bases in between. The germline V gene encodes CDR1 SEHNR and CDR2 FQNEAQ (reference sequence). There are 12 residues in the CDR3. The CDR3 bases are TGTGCCAGCAGCCAGGGGCCGTATGAGCAGTTCTTC. It yields the protein CASSQGPYEQFF.

The CDR3 here is CASSRDRSNQPQHF. DNA for the CDR3: TGTGCCAGCAGTAGGGACAGGAGCAATCAGCCCCAGCATTTT. The chain combines TRBV28 with TRBJ1-5, with 8 bases that match TRBD1. This CDR3 region has 14 residues. Losses at the gene ends were 5 bases for V and 1 base for J; bases not matched to a gene: 1. CDR1 and CDR2 (germline): MDHEN, SYDVKM.

The chain's CDR3 is CASSRQIQETQYF. The CDR3 DNA is TGTGCCAGCAGCCGACAGATTCAAGAGACCCAGTACTTC. V gene TRBV7-2 combines with J gene TRBJ2-5, with D tentatively TRBD1 (5 bases). The CDR3 extends over 13 amino acids. The germline gives CDR1 SGHTA, CDR2 FQGNSA. The ends were cut back, 5 bases at V and 2 bases at J, with 9 bases in the middle.

The J gene is TRBJ2-6, the V gene TRBV14; D is uncertain. CDR3 length equals 14 residues. V was cut by 4 bases and J by 2 bases, with 6 bases left in between. The germline gives CDR1 SGHDN, CDR2 FVKESK. CDR3 nucleotide sequence: TGTGCCAGCAGCCCAGTGACTGGGGCCAACGTCCTGACTTTC. Amino acid sequence: CASSPVTGANVLTF. Using reference TRBV14 and TRBJ2-6 for the parts outside the CDR3, the full variable domain is EAGVTQFPSHSVIEKGQTVTLRCDPISGHDNLYWYRRVMGKEIKFLLHFVKESKQDESGMPNNRFLAERTGGTYSTLKVQPAELEDSGVYFCASSPVTGANVLTFGAGSRLTVL.

The chain employs TRBV5-1 and TRBJ2-7; tentative D call: TRBD1 (6 bases). The ends were cut back, 4 bases at V and 0 bases at J, with 14 bases in the middle. Germline-derived CDR1 and CDR2 are SGHRS and YFSETQ. The CDR3 contains 15 residues. The CDR3 nucleotides are TGCGCCAGCAGCCCCCGTCAGGGGTCCTCCTACGAGCAGTACTTC. It encodes CASSPRQGSSYEQYF.

This clone was counted only a few times. The V and J genes are TRBV6-5 and TRBJ2-7, with 8 positions matching TRBD1. Trimming took 6 bases from V and 3 from J; bases not matched to a gene: 10. Germline V gene sequence: CDR1 MNHEY, CDR2 SVGAGI. The CDR3 covers 15 residues. CDR3 residues: CASRPRTGSGYEQYF. As DNA, the CDR3 is TGTGCCAGCAGGCCCCGGACAGGGAGCGGCTACGAGCAGTACTTC.

The chain couples TRBV7-2 to TRBJ1-5; 7 nucleotides match TRBD1. Germline assignment: CDR1 SGHTA and CDR2 FQGNSA. The CDR3 extends over 18 amino acids. V was pared by 3 bases and J by 9 bases, with 20 bases of the junction left unmatched. CDR3 in amino acids: CASSLGRKQGMLIGPQHF. The CDR3 coding sequence is TGTGCCAGCAGCTTGGGGAGAAAACAGGGGATGTTAATAGGGCCCCAGCATTTT. The full variable domain, rest sourced from reference TRBV7-2 and TRBJ1-5, is GAGVSQSPSNKVTEKGKDVELRCDPISGHTALYWYRQSLGQGLEFLIYFQGNSAPDKSGLPSDRFSAERTGGSVSTLTIQRTQQEDSAVYLCASSLGRKQGMLIGPQHFGDGTRLSIL.

This sequence joins TRBV28 and TRBJ1-3; the D is unclear. Germline loops: CDR1 MDHEN, CDR2 SYDVKM. CDR3 length equals 12 residues. Trimming removed 3 bases at V and 3 bases at J, with 3 bases between. CDR3 coding DNA: TGTGCCAGCAGTTTTGGTGGAAACACCATATATTTT. Its translation: CASSFGGNTIYF.

The J gene is TRBJ2-7, the V gene TRBV11-1, with D possibly TRBD1 on 7 matching bases. V was shortened by 5 bases and J by 1 base, with 12 bases between the two germline ends. The CDR3 sequence is 14 residues long. Germline values: CDR1 SGHAT, CDR2 FQDESV (reference sequence). CDR3 nucleotide sequence: TGTGCCAGCAGCGCCCAGGGGGGTTCCTACGAGCAGTACTTC. Translation: CASSAQGGSYEQYF.

This chain joins TRBV11-2 and TRBJ2-7; no reliable D call. V lost 1 base and J lost 3, with 4 bases in between. Germline V gives CDR1 SGHAT, CDR2 FQNNGV. This CDR3 spans 12 amino acids. The CDR3 loop is CASSLAGYEQYF. For the CDR3, the DNA is TGTGCCAGCAGCTTAGCAGGCTACGAGCAGTACTTC.

The chain uses TRBV5-1 and TRBJ1-6; 7 positions match TRBD1. Germline assignment: CDR1 SGHRS and CDR2 YFSETQ. The CDR3 spans 14 residues. The ends lost 4 bases at V and 10 bases at J; junction bases unmatched: 8. CDR3 DNA sequence: TGCGCCAGCAGCGGGCAGGGGGTGGAATCACCCCTCCACTTT. Translated: CASSGQGVESPLHF. Based on the CDR3 plus reference TRBV5-1 and TRBJ1-6, the full variable domain is KAGVTQTPRYLIKTRGQQVTLSCSPISGHRSVSWYQQTPGQGLQFLFEYFSETQRNKGNFPGRFSGRQFSNSRSEMNVSTLELGDSALYLCASSGQGVESPLHFGNGTRLTVT.

This chain uses TRBV19 with TRBJ1-3, with 7 positions matching TRBD1. This CDR3 is 15 amino acids long. Trimming removed 5 bases from V and 1 base from J; junction bases left unmatched: 5. Per germline, CDR1 LNHDA and CDR2 SQIVND (reference sequence). CDR3 coding DNA: TGTGCCAGTAGTCCCGGGGACAGTTCTGGAAACACCATATATTTT. This gives the protein CASSPGDSSGNTIYF.

V usage is TRBV2 and J usage is TRBJ1-6; tentatively, D is TRBD1 (5 bases). Germline CDR1 reads SNHLY; CDR2 reads FYNNEI. The CDR3 is made up of 13 amino acids. Trimming removed 6 bases at V and 10 bases at J, with 13 bases between. The CDR3 is CASRGQGASPLHF. CDR3 sequence (DNA): TGTGCCAGCAGGGGCCAGGGAGCCTCACCCCTCCACTTT.

The gene calls are TRBV11-2 and TRBJ2-1; D is unclear. This CDR3 spans 12 amino acids. The V gene lost 3 bases and the J gene lost 7 bases, with 7 bases spanning the gap. Germline V gene data show CDR1 as SGHAT and CDR2 as FQNNGV. CDR3: CASSFKSNEQFF. CDR3 coding DNA: TGTGCCAGCAGCTTTAAATCGAATGAGCAGTTCTTC.

The chain's CDR3 is CASSLELAGGQSQETQYF. The CDR3 region has the DNA TGTGCCAGCAGCTTAGAACTAGCGGGGGGGCAGAGCCAAGAGACCCAGTACTTC. The rearrangement uses TRBV7-8 and TRBJ2-5, with 13 positions matching TRBD2. V was pared by 1 base and J by 1 base, with 6 bases of the junction left unmatched. This CDR3 has 18 residues. The germline V gene encodes CDR1 SGHVS and CDR2 FQNEAQ.

The table lists this clone with a count of one. The gene calls are TRBV18 and TRBJ1-6; maybe TRBD1 (5 bases). The CDR3 has 14 residues. Deletions cut 2 bases from V and 11 bases from J, with 13 bases between. Germline V gene data show CDR1 as KGHSH and CDR2 as LQKENI. CDR3 coding DNA: TGTGCCAGCTCACCAGAAGGGGCCAGTGCACCCCTCCACTTT. It is translated as CASSPEGASAPLHF.

The rearrangement joins TRBV6-4 to TRBJ1-1; D possibly corresponds to TRBD1 (5 bases). Trimming left V 2 bases short and J 2 bases short, with 6 bases between. Per the germline V gene, CDR1 is MRHNA and CDR2 is SNTAGT. The CDR3 is 13 residues long. The CDR3 DNA reads TGTGCCAGCAGTGACCGGGACAACACTGAAGCTTTCTTT. Translation gives CASSDRDNTEAFF.

The chain combines TRBV30 with TRBJ1-2; D gene ambiguous. CDR1 and CDR2 (germline): GTSNPN, SVGIG (reference sequence). V lost 3 bases, J lost 6 bases, and 5 bases lay in between. The CDR3 extends over 10 amino acids. The CDR3 coding sequence is TGTGCCTGGAGGGGTAATGGCTACACCTTC. Protein: CAWRGNGYTF.

The V gene is TRBV6-5, the J gene TRBJ1-2; no clear D gene. Per germline, CDR1 MNHEY and CDR2 SVGAGI. The length of the CDR3 is 14 residues. V was cut by 6 bases and J by 0 bases, with 11 bases left in between. The DNA for the CDR3 is TGTGCCAGCAGGTCGGGCACTACTAACTATGGCTACACCTTC. Its translation is CASRSGTTNYGYTF.

The chain recombines TRBV30 with TRBJ2-7, with 9 positions matching TRBD1. The ends lost 2 bases at V and 5 bases at J; junction bases unmatched: 7. The germline V gene has CDR1 GTSNPN and CDR2 SVGIG (reference sequence). The CDR3 runs 14 residues. CDR3 bases: TGTGCCTGGAGTTCCGGGACAGGGAGTAACGAGCAGTACTTC. Its protein product is CAWSSGTGSNEQYF.

CDR3 region: CASSLGTGGIEDGYTF. CDR3 sequence (DNA): TGTGCCAGCAGCCTGGGGACAGGGGGGATCGAGGATGGCTACACCTTC. J is TRBJ1-2 and V is TRBV3-1 (or the pseudogene TRBV3-2); 11 nucleotides agree with TRBD1. The V and J ends lost 4 bases and 6 bases, in that order; junction bases with no gene match: 10. This CDR3 is built from 16 residues. Germline assignment: CDR1 LGHDT and CDR2 YNNKEL (reference sequence).

The genes are TRBV13 and TRBJ1-2; 10 nucleotides match TRBD1. J was trimmed by 2 bases and V by 1 base; bases with no gene match: 4. Germline assignment: CDR1 PRHDT and CDR2 FYEKMQ (reference sequence). This CDR3 has 16 residues. CDR3 nucleotide sequence: TGTGCCAGCAGCTTAGTAGGGGGACAGGGGAACTATGGCTACACCTTC. Translating gives CASSLVGGQGNYGYTF.

The rearrangement links TRBV5-1 to TRBJ2-1; 8 nucleotides align to TRBD2. CDR1 and CDR2 from the germline V gene are SGHRS and YFSETQ. The V and J ends lost 4 bases and 3 bases, in that order; junction bases with no gene match: 9. The CDR3 is 16 residues long. The CDR3, as DNA: TGCGCCAGCAGCCTTTGGAGCGGGGGAAACTACAATGAGCAGTTCTTC. As protein: CASSLWSGGNYNEQFF.

The genes are TRBV5-4 and TRBJ1-2; D not certain. The V gene's germline CDR1 is SGHNT and CDR2 YYREEE (reference sequence). There are 15 residues in the CDR3. Trimming pared 4 bases from V and 2 bases from J, leaving 15 bases between. CDR3 coding DNA: TGTGCCAGCAGCCACGCCGGGGAAGGGAACTATGGCTACACCTTC. This codes for CASSHAGEGNYGYTF.